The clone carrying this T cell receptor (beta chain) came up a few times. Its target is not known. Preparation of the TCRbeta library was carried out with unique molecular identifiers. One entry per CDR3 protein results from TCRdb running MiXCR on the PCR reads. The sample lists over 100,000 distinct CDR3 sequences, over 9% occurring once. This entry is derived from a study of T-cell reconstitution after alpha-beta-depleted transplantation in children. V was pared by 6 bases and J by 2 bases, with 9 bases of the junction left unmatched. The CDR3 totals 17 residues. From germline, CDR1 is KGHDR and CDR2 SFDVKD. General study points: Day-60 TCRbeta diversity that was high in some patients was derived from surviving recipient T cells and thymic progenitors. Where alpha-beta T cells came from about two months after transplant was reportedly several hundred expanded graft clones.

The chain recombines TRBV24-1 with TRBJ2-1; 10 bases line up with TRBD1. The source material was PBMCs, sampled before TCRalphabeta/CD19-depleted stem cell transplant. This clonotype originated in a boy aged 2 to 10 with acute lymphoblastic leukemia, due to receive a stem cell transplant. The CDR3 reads CATSLGTGVSAYNEQFF. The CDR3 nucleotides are TGTGCCACCAGTCTTGGGACAGGGGTGAGTGCCTACAATGAGCAGTTCTTC.